Listed below are T cell receptor beta chains from one sample, sequenced in a study of blood T cell repertoires in COVID-19. Only in-frame clones appear in the TCRdb table, and some are missing; sequencing was by immunoSEQ multiplex PCR. Here the sample spans about 110,000 clones, approximately 87% being singletons. Sequenced: peripheral blood. The source is a woman aged 45 to 65 with acute or convalescent COVID-19. CDR3s include the opening cysteine and the closing phenylalanine or tryptophan. D genes are given only for firm matches. Clone sizes are given selectively: once, few, many, or a class where the clone is expanded.

J gene: TRBJ1-1
D gene: NA
clone size: NA
V gene: TRBV10-2
CDR3 DNA: TGCGCCAGCAGACCACAGGTCATGAACACTGAAGCTTTCTTT
CDR3 protein: CASRPQVMNTEAFF

J gene: TRBJ1-2
D gene: TRBD1
clone size: NA
V gene: TRBV14
CDR3 DNA: TGTGCCAGCAGCCTGGGACAGGGACGAGGCTACACCTTC
CDR3 protein: CASSLGQGRGYTF

J gene: TRBJ1-1
D gene: TRBD1
clone size: NA
V gene: TRBV3-1/TRBV3-2
CDR3 DNA: TGTGCCAGCAGCCTAAGGACAGGGGGCGAAGCTTTCTTT
CDR3 protein: CASSLRTGGEAFF

J gene: TRBJ1-5
D gene: NA
clone size: once
V gene: TRBV28
CDR3 DNA: TGTGCCAGCAGTTTAGGGGGGTCGGACACTAAGCCCCAGCATTTT
CDR3 protein: CASSLGGSDTKPQHF

J gene: TRBJ1-4
D gene: NA
clone size: NA
V gene: TRBV6-5
CDR3 DNA: TGTGCCAGCAGGATACGGGATGAAAAACTGTTTTTT
CDR3 protein: CASRIRDEKLFF

J gene: TRBJ2-3
D gene: TRBD1
clone size: few
V gene: TRBV5-1
CDR3 DNA: TGCGCCAGCAGCCTTACAGGGGGAGATACGCAGTATTTT
CDR3 protein: CASSLTGGDTQYF

J gene: TRBJ1-5
D gene: NA
clone size: few
V gene: TRBV2
CDR3 DNA: TGTGCCAGCACACGGGTGAGCAATCAGCCCCAGCATTTT
CDR3 protein: CASTRVSNQPQHF

J gene: TRBJ2-1
D gene: NA
clone size: NA
V gene: TRBV24-1
CDR3 DNA: TGTGCCACCTCTTCAACGGGGGGCACTGAGCAGTTCTTC
CDR3 protein: CATSSTGGTEQFF

J gene: TRBJ1-6
D gene: NA
clone size: NA
V gene: TRBV18
CDR3 DNA: TGTGCCAGCTCACCCTTCCCGGGGGGTGGAAATTCACCCCTCCACTTT
CDR3 protein: CASSPFPGGGNSPLHF

J gene: TRBJ2-6
D gene: NA
clone size: NA
V gene: TRBV2
CDR3 DNA: TGTGCCCGCAGGGGGGGGGTTAGTCGCCTGTTTACGCGCTCTGGGGCCAACGTCCTGACTTTC
CDR3 protein: CARRGGVSRLFTRSGANVLTF

J gene: TRBJ1-5
D gene: NA
clone size: NA
V gene: TRBV6-2/TRBV6-3
CDR3 DNA: TGTGCCAGCAGTTACTCCCCCAGGGGAGGCAATCAGCCCCAGCATTTT
CDR3 protein: CASSYSPRGGNQPQHF

J gene: TRBJ1-6
D gene: NA
clone size: NA
V gene: TRBV6-1
CDR3 DNA: TGTGCCAGCAGTGAATCCCGTAATTCACCCCTCCACTTT
CDR3 protein: CASSESRNSPLHF

J gene: TRBJ1-1
D gene: TRBD1
clone size: NA
V gene: TRBV18
CDR3 DNA: TGTGCCAGCTCACCTAACCAGGGGGGAGCTTTCTTT
CDR3 protein: CASSPNQGGAFF

J gene: TRBJ2-1
D gene: NA
clone size: NA
V gene: TRBV5-4
CDR3 DNA: TGTGCCAGCAGCTCCACGGACAGCCCCTACAATGAGCAGTTCTTC
CDR3 protein: CASSSTDSPYNEQFF

J gene: TRBJ1-4
D gene: TRBD1
clone size: NA
V gene: TRBV7-2
CDR3 DNA: TGTGCCAGCAGCACCGGACAGGGGATTAATGAAAAACTGTTTTTT
CDR3 protein: CASSTGQGINEKLFF

J gene: TRBJ1-5
D gene: NA
clone size: NA
V gene: TRBV5-1
CDR3 DNA: TGCGCCAGCAGCCTAGGAGACGGCCTTCTCAATCAGCCCCAGCATTTT
CDR3 protein: CASSLGDGLLNQPQHF

J gene: TRBJ1-2
D gene: NA
clone size: few
V gene: TRBV2
CDR3 DNA: TGTGCCAGCAGTGATGGCAGGGGCCAATATGGCTACACCTTC
CDR3 protein: CASSDGRGQYGYTF

J gene: TRBJ1-6
D gene: TRBD1
clone size: once
V gene: TRBV19
CDR3 DNA: TGTGCCAGTAGTATCGGGACAGGCCTAAATTCACCCCTCCACTTT
CDR3 protein: CASSIGTGLNSPLHF